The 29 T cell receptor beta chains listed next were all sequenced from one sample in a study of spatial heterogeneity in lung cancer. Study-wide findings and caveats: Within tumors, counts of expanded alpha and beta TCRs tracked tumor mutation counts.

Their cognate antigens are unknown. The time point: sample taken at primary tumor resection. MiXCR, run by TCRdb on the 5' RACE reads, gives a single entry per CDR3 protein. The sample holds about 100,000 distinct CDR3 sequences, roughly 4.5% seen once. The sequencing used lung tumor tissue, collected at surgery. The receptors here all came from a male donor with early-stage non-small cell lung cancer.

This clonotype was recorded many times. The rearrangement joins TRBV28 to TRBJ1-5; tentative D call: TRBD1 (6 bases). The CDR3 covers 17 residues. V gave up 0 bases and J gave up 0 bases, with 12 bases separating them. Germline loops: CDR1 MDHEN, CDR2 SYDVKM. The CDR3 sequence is CASSLWGAKYSNQPQHF. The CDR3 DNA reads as TGTGCCAGCAGTTTATGGGGGGCAAAATATAGCAATCAGCCCCAGCATTTT.

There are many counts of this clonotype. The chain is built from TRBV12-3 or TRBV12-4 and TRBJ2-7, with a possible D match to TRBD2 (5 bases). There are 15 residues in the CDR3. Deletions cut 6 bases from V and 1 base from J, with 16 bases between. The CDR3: CASSQPTSTSYEQYF. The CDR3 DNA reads TGTGCCAGCAGCCAACCTACTAGTACGTCCTACGAGCAGTACTTC.

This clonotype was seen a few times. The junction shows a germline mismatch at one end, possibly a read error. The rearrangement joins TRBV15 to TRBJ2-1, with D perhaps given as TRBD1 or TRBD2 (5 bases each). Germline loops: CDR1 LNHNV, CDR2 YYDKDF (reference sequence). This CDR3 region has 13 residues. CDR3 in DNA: TGTGCCACCAGCAGACTCTCCGAGGGGACGAAACTCTTC. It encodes CATSRLSEGTKLF.

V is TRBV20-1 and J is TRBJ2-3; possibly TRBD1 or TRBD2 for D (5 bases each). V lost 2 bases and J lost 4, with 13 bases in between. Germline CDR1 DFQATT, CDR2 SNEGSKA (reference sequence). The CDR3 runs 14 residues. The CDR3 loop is CSARRDGRPDTQYF. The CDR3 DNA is TGCAGTGCTAGACGGGACGGCCGACCAGATACGCAGTATTTT.

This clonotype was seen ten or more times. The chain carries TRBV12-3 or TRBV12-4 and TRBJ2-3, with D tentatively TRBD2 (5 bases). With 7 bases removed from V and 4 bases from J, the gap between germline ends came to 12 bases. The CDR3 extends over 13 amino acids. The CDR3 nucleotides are TGTGCCAGCAAAAACCCGGGGTCAGATACGCAGTATTTT. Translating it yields CASKNPGSDTQYF.

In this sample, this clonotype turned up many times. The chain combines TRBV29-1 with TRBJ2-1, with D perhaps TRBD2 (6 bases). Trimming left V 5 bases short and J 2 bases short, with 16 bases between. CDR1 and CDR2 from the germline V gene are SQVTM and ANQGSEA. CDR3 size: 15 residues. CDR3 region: CSVSLATLTYNEQFF. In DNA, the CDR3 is TGCAGCGTTTCCCTAGCGACCCTGACCTACAATGAGCAGTTCTTC.

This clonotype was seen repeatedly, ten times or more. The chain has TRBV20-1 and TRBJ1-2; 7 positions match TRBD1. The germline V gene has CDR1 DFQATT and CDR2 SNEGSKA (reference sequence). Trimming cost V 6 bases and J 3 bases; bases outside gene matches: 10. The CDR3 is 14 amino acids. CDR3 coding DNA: TGCAGTGCAAACAGACAGGGAACAGACTATGGCTACACCTTC. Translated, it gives CSANRQGTDYGYTF.

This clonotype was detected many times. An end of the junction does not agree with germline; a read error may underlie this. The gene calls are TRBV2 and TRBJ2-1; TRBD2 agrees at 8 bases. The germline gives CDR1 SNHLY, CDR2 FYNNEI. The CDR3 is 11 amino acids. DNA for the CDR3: TGTGCCAGCAGTGAAACTAGCGGCATAAGCTTC. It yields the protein CASSETSGISF. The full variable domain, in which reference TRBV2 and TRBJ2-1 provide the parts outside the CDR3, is EPEVTQTPSHQVTQMGQEVILRCVPISNHLYFYWYRQILGQKVEFLVSFYNNEISEKSEIFDDQFSVERPDGSNFTLKIRSTKLEDSAMYFCASSETSGISFGPGTRLTVL.

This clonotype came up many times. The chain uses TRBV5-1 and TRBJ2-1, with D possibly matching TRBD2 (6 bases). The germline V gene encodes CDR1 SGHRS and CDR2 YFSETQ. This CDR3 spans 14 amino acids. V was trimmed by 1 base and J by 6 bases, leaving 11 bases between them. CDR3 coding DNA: TGCGCCAGCAGCTTGTATCAGGAGGGCAATGAGCAGTTCTTC. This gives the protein CASSLYQEGNEQFF.

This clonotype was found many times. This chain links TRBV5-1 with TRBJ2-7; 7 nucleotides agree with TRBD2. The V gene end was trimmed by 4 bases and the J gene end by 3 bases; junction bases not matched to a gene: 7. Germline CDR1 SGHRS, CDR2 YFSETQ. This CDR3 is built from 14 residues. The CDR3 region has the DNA TGCGCCAGCAGCAAAGGACTAGGTAACTACGAGCAGTACTTC. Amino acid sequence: CASSKGLGNYEQYF.

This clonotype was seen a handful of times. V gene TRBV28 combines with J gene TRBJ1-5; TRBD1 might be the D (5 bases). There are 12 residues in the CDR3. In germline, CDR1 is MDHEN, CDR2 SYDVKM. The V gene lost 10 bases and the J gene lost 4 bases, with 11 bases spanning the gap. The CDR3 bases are TGTGCCACGTGGGACGGGAATCAGCCCCAGCATTTT. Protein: CATWDGNQPQHF.

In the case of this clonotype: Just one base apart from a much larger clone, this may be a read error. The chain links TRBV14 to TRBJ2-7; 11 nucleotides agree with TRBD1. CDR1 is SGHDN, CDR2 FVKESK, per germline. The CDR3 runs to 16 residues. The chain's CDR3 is CASSLTYGQGAYERYF. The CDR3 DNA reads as TGTGCCAGCAGCCTTACCTATGGACAGGGGGCCTACGAGCGGTACTTC.

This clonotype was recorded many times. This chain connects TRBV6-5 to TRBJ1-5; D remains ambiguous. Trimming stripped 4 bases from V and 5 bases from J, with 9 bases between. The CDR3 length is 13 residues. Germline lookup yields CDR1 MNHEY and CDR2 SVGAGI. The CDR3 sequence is CASSWTEDQPQHF. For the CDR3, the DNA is TGTGCCAGCAGTTGGACGGAGGATCAGCCCCAGCATTTT.

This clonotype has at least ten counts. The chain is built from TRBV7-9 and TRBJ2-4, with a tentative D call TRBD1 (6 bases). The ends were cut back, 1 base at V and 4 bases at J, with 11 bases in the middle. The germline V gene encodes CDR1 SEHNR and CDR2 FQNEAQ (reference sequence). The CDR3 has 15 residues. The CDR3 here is CASSLVVQGKNIQYF. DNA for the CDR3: TGTGCCAGCAGCTTAGTTGTGCAGGGGAAAAACATTCAGTACTTC. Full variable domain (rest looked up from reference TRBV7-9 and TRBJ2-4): DTGVSQNPRHKITKRGQNVTFRCDPISEHNRLYWYRQTLGQGPEFLTYFQNEAQLEKSRLLSDRFSAERPKGSFSTLEIQRTEQGDSAMYLCASSLVVQGKNIQYFGAGTRLSVL.

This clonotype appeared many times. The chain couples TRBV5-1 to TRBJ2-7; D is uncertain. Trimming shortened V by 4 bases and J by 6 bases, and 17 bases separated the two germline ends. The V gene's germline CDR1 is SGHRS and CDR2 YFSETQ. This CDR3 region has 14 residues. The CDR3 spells CASSPEPGVREQYF. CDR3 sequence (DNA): TGCGCCAGCAGCCCCGAGCCTGGTGTTCGCGAGCAGTACTTC.

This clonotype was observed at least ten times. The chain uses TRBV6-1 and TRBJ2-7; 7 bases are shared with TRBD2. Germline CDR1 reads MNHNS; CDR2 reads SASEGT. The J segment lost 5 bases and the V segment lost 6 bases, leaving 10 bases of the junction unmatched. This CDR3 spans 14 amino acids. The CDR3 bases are TGTGCCAGCAGCCCTAGCGGCGGGGCTAACGAGCAGTACTTC. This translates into CASSPSGGANEQYF.

CDR3 in DNA: TGTGCCACCAGCAGTATGGGGTTTAGGTCGATCACCGGGGAGCTGTTTTTT. It encodes CATSSMGFRSITGELFF. The chain uses TRBV15 and TRBJ2-2; D gene ambiguous. Trimming took 3 bases from V and 4 from J, leaving 18 bases between them. This CDR3 has 17 amino acids. Germline V gene sequence: CDR1 LNHNV, CDR2 YYDKDF (reference sequence).

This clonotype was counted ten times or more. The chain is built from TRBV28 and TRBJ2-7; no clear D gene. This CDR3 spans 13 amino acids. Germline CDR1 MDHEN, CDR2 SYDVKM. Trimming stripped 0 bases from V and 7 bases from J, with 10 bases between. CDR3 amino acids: CASSLWGLREQYF. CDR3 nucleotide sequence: TGTGCCAGCAGTTTATGGGGGTTGCGGGAGCAGTACTTC.

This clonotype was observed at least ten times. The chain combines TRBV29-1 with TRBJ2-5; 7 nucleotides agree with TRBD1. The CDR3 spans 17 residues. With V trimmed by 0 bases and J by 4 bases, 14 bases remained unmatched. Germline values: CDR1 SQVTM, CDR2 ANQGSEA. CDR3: CSVEDSLQGYEGETQYF. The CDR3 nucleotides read TGCAGCGTTGAAGACTCTTTACAGGGGTATGAGGGAGAGACCCAGTACTTC.

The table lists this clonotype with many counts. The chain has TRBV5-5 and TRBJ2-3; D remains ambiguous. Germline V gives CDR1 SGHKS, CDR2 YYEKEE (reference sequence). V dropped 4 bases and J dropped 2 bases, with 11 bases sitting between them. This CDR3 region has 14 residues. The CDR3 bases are TGTGCCAGCAGCCAGACACCTAACACAGATACGCAGTATTTT. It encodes CASSQTPNTDTQYF.

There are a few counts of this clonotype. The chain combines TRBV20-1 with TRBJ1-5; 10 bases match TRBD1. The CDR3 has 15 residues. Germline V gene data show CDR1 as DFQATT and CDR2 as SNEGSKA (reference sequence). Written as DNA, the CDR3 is TGCAGCAGCTCCGGGACAGGGGATAGCAATCAGCCCCAGCATTTT. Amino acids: CSSSGTGDSNQPQHF.

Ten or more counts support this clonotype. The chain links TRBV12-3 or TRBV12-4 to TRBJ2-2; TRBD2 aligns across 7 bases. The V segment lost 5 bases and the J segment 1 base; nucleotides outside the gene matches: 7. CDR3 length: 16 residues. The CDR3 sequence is CASSVNSGLNTGELFF. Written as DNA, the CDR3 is TGTGCCAGCAGTGTAAATAGCGGGTTGAACACCGGGGAGCTGTTTTTT.

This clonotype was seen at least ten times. Here the CDR3 reads CASSFQREYQETQYF. The CDR3 DNA sequence: TGTGCCAGCAGTTTTCAGCGGGAGTACCAAGAGACCCAGTACTTC. This rearrangement joins TRBV28 to TRBJ2-5; 8 bases fit TRBD2. There are 15 residues in the CDR3. The ends lost 3 bases at V and 0 bases at J; junction bases unmatched: 3. CDR1 and CDR2 from the germline V gene are MDHEN and SYDVKM. Combining the CDR3 with reference TRBV28 and TRBJ2-5 gives the whole variable domain DVKVTQSSRYLVKRTGEKVFLECVQDMDHENMFWYRQDPGLGLRLIYFSYDVKMKEKGDIPEGYSVSREKKERFSLILESASTNQTSMYLCASSFQREYQETQYFGPGTRLLVL.

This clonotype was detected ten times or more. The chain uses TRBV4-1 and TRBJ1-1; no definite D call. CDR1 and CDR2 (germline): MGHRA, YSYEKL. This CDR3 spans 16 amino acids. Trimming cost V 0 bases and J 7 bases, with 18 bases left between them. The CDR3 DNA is TGCGCCAGCAGCCAAGATTCGCGACTTCGACACGTTGAAGCTTTCTTT. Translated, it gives CASSQDSRLRHVEAFF.

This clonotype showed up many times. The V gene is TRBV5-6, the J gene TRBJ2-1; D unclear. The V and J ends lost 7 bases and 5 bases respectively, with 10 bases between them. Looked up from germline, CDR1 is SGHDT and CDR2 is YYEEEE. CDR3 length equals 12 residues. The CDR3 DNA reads TGTGCCAGCGCAGCCTGGAACAATGAGCAGTTCTTC. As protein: CASAAWNNEQFF. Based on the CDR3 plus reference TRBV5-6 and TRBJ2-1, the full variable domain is DAGVTQSPTHLIKTRGQQVTLRCSPKSGHDTVSWYQQALGQGPQFIFQYYEEEERQRGNFPDRFSGHQFPNYSSELNVNALLLGDSALYLCASAAWNNEQFFGPGTRLTVL.

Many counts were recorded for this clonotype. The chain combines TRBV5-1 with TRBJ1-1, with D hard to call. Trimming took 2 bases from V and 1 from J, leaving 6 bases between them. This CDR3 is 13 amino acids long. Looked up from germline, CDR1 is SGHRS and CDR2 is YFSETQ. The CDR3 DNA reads TGCGCCAGCAGCTTACAAGAGAACACTGAAGCTTTCTTT. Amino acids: CASSLQENTEAFF.

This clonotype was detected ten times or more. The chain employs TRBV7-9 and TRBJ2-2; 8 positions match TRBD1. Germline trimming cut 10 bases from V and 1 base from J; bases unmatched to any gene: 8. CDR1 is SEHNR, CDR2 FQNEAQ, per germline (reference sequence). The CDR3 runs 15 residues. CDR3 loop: CATHGGTGNTGELFF. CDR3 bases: TGTGCCACCCATGGTGGGACAGGGAACACCGGGGAGCTGTTTTTT. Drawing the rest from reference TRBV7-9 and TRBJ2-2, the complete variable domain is DTGVSQNPRHKITKRGQNVTFRCDPISEHNRLYWYRQTLGQGPEFLTYFQNEAQLEKSRLLSDRFSAERPKGSFSTLEIQRTEQGDSAMYLCATHGGTGNTGELFFGEGSRLTVL.

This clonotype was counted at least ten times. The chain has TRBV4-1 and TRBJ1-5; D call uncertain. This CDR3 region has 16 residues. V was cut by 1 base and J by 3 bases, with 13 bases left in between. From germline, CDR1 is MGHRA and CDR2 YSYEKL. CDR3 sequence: CASSQVLGGDNQPQHF. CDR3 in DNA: TGCGCCAGCAGCCAAGTTCTGGGTGGTGACAATCAGCCCCAGCATTTT.

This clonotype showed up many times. CDR3 nucleotides: TGCAGTGCTAGTGCAGGGTCTGGCACTGAAGCTTTCTTT. Residues: CSASAGSGTEAFF. This rearrangement joins TRBV20-1 to TRBJ1-1, with TRBD1 as a possible D gene (5 bases). The CDR3 covers 13 residues. Trimming cost V 3 bases and J 4 bases, with 12 bases left between them. Germline CDR1 DFQATT, CDR2 SNEGSKA (reference sequence).